This T cell receptor (beta chain) comes out of a study of blood T cell repertoires in COVID-19. The wider study: Samples of COVID-19 (acute and convalescent) were obtained from the United States, Italy and Spain. Nucleic acid was either cDNA or gDNA, and it came from T cells, B-cell-depleted T cells, or PBMCs.

Per the original methods: Amplification from reference gene primers served as the basis for estimated nucleated cell counts. Data came from immunoSEQ multiplex PCR; TCRdb stores just in-frame clones and leaves some out. The D gene and trimming were derived from the DNA, and the V and J assignments and clone size from that table. The sample lists roughly 120,000 clones, 84% occurring once. The CDR3 loop spans 13 amino acids. Trimming shortened V by 1 base and J by 6 bases, and 9 bases separated the two germline ends. The germline CDR1 and CDR2 sequences are SNHLY and FYNNEI. The genes are TRBV2 and TRBJ1-2; no firm D call. The TCR sequence derives from a woman between 50 and 59 years old with acute or convalescent COVID-19. Sequencing input: peripheral blood. In nucleotides, the CDR3 is TGTGCCAGCAGTGAAGGGAGTGAGGATGGCTACACCTTC. Translation: CASSEGSEDGYTF.